A selection of T cell receptor beta chains follows, all from one sample in a study of ipilimumab plus nivolumab after autologous stem cell transplantation. Sequenced by immunoSEQ multiplex PCR; TCRdb stores in-frame clones only, minus some. In the table there are about 43,000 clones, 70% to 90% of which are singletons. Here the sequenced sample was PBMCs, taken in a trial of ipilimumab plus nivolumab as post-transplant consolidation. The receptors originated from a male donor with multiple myeloma. Each CDR3 is given with its conserved first and last residue. The order of the fields is D gene, V gene, clone size, J gene, CDR3 DNA, CDR3 protein. D genes are given only for firm matches. Expanded clones get a size class; other rows say once, few or many, or leave the size out.

D: -; V: TRBV2; size: few; J: TRBJ2-7; DNA: TGTGCCAGCAGCCGGGTCGGTGGCCAAGGGGAGCAGTACTTC; CDR3: CASSRVGGQGEQYF
D: -; V: TRBV19; size: -; J: TRBJ1-3; DNA: TGTGCCTGCCGGCGGACCGTCTCTGGAAACACCATATATTTT; CDR3: CACRRTVSGNTIYF
D: TRBD2; V: TRBV9; size: -; J: TRBJ2-5; DNA: TGTGCCAGCAGCGCCCAGGCTAGCGGGGTGCAAGAGACCCAGTACTTC; CDR3: CASSAQASGVQETQYF
D: -; V: TRBV5-5; size: -; J: TRBJ2-5; DNA: TGTGCCAGCAGCTTGCCGGCCCCTAAGACCCAGTACTTC; CDR3: CASSLPAPKTQYF
D: TRBD1; V: TRBV6-6; size: once; J: TRBJ1-1; DNA: TGTGCCAGCAGATCCGGGACAGGGGGCGGGGGCACTGAAGCTTTCTTT; CDR3: CASRSGTGGGGTEAFF
D: -; V: TRBV5-1; size: -; J: TRBJ2-5; DNA: TGCGCCAGCAGCTTTGTCGGTGGTAGTCAAGAGACCCAGTACTTC; CDR3: CASSFVGGSQETQYF
D: -; V: TRBV5-1; size: -; J: TRBJ2-7; DNA: TGCGCCAGCAGCCCCCTCGATGGCGGACTTAGCTCCTACGAGCAGTACTTC; CDR3: CASSPLDGGLSSYEQYF
D: -; V: TRBV2; size: -; J: TRBJ1-1; DNA: TGTGCCAGCAGTGGTTGGGTGGGCACTGAAGCTTTCTTT; CDR3: CASSGWVGTEAFF
D: TRBD1; V: TRBV9; size: -; J: TRBJ2-6; DNA: TGTGCCACACGTTGGGGGACAGGTGGACCCTCAGGGGCCAACGTCCTGACTTTC; CDR3: CATRWGTGGPSGANVLTF
D: -; V: TRBV19; size: few; J: TRBJ1-1; DNA: TGTGCCAGTAGTATCGGGGTTAGCGATACTGAAGCTTTCTTT; CDR3: CASSIGVSDTEAFF
D: TRBD2; V: TRBV7-2; size: -; J: TRBJ2-7; DNA: TGTGCCAGCAGCTTAGGATCGGGGGGGGTCTCCTACGAGCAGTACTTC; CDR3: CASSLGSGGVSYEQYF
D: -; V: TRBV5-1; size: -; J: TRBJ2-7; DNA: TGCGCCAGCAGCTTGGCGGGGGGCCTTGCCTACGAGCAGTACTTC; CDR3: CASSLAGGLAYEQYF
D: -; V: TRBV5-1; size: -; J: TRBJ2-1; DNA: TGCGCCAGCAGCTTATCAGGTCTCCCCTCCTACAATGAGCAGTTCTTC; CDR3: CASSLSGLPSYNEQFF
D: -; V: TRBV7-2; size: -; J: TRBJ1-4; DNA: TGTGCCAGCAGGTCGACTGGACAGCCCACAACTAATGAAAAACTGTTTTTT; CDR3: CASRSTGQPTTNEKLFF
D: TRBD1; V: TRBV6-5; size: few; J: TRBJ1-4; DNA: TGTGCCAGCAGTTACGGGACAGGGAGAGAAAAACTGTTTTTT; CDR3: CASSYGTGREKLFF
D: TRBD1; V: TRBV19; size: -; J: TRBJ1-6; DNA: TGTGCCAGCCGGGACAGGGACTCACCCCTCCACTTT; CDR3: CASRDRDSPLHF
D: TRBD2; V: TRBV5-1; size: -; J: TRBJ2-1; DNA: TGCGCCAGCAGCCAGGGGACTAGCGGGGACAATGAGCAGTTCTTC; CDR3: CASSQGTSGDNEQFF
D: -; V: TRBV2; size: -; J: TRBJ2-1; DNA: TGTGCCAGCAGTGGAGTTGAGGATGAGCAGTTCTTC; CDR3: CASSGVEDEQFF
D: -; V: TRBV5-1; size: -; J: TRBJ1-1; DNA: TGCGCCAGCAGCTTGGACTCCAGGAACACTGAAGCTTTCTTT; CDR3: CASSLDSRNTEAFF
D: TRBD2; V: TRBV4-2; size: once; J: TRBJ2-7; DNA: TGTGCCAGCAGCCAAGGACTAGCGGAGACCTACGAGCAGTACTTC; CDR3: CASSQGLAETYEQYF
D: -; V: TRBV19; size: once; J: TRBJ2-2; DNA: TGTGCCAGTAGTATCTCGTCAGCGAACACCGGGGAGCTGTTTTTT; CDR3: CASSISSANTGELFF
D: -; V: TRBV7-8; size: -; J: TRBJ2-7; DNA: TGTGCCAGCAGCTCTCAGATCCGGACAGTCAGCTCCTACGAGCAGTACTTC; CDR3: CASSSQIRTVSSYEQYF
D: TRBD2; V: TRBV6-5; size: -; J: TRBJ2-7; DNA: TGTGCCAGCAGCCTAGCGGGTCCGAGCTACGAGCAGTACTTC; CDR3: CASSLAGPSYEQYF
D: -; V: TRBV5-1; size: -; J: TRBJ2-7; DNA: TGCGCCAGCAGCTCGGGAGACAGGCTCACAGCGTACGAGCAGTACTTC; CDR3: CASSSGDRLTAYEQYF
D: -; V: TRBV5-1; size: -; J: TRBJ1-1; DNA: TGCGCCAGCAGCTTACAGGAACCGTGGGACACTGAAGCTTTCTTT; CDR3: CASSLQEPWDTEAFF
D: -; V: TRBV6-1; size: -; J: TRBJ1-5; DNA: TGTGCCAGCAGTGAAGGACACCGCAATCAGCCCCAGCATTTT; CDR3: CASSEGHRNQPQHF
D: -; V: TRBV19; size: -; J: TRBJ2-1; DNA: TGTGCCAGTAGTTCTAGACAGACTATTAACAATGAGCAGTTCTTC; CDR3: CASSSRQTINNEQFF